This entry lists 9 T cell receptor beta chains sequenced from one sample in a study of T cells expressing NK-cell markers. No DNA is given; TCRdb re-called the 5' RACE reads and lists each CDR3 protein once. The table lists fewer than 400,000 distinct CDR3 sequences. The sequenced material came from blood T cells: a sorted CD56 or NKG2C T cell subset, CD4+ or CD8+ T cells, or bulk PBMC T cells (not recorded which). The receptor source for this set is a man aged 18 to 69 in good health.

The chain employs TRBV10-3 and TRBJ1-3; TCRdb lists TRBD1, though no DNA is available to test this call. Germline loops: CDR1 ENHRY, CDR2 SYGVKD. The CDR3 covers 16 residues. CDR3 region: CASRSGTDISGNTIYF.

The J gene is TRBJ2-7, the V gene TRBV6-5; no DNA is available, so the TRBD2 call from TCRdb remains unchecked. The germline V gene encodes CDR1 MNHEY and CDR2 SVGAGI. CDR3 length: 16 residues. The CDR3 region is CASSSPTALLSYEQYF.

The CDR3: CASRGQGLNIQYF. The rearrangement uses TRBV14 and TRBJ2-4; checking the TCRdb D call of TRBD1 is not possible without DNA. From germline, CDR1 is SGHDN and CDR2 FVKESK. CDR3 size: 13 residues.

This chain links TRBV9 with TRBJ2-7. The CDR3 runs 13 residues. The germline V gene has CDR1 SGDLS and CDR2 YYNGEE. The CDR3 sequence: CASSVDQFYEQYF.

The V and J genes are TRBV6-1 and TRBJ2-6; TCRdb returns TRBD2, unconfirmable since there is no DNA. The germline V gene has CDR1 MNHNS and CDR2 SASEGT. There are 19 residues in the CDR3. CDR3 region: CASSRASGGPRSGANVLTF.

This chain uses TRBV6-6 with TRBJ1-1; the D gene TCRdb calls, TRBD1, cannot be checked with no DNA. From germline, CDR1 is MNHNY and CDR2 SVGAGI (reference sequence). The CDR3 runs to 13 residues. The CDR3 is CAVTGMMNTEAFF.

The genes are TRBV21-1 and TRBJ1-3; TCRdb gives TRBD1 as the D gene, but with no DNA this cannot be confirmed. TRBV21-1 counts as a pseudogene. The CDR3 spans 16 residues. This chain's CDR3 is CASSNCRPSSGNTIYF.

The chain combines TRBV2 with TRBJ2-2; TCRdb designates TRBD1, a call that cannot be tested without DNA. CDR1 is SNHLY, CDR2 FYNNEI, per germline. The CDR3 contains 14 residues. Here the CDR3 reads CASNKDRGRGELFF.

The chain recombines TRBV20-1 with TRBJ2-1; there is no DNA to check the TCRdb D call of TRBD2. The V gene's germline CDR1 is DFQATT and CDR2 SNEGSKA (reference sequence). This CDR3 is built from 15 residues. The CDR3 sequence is CSAARLAGGPGEQFF.